Below, 3 T cell receptor beta chains from the same sample are listed, as sequenced in a study of Ad26.COV2.S vaccination and SARS-CoV-2 variants. Data came from immunoSEQ multiplex PCR; TCRdb stores just in-frame clones and leaves some out. Counted here are more than 400,000 clones, roughly 90% occurring once; the ten biggest clones make up approximately 1.6%. This sample's treatment: roughly 19 received Ad26.COV2.S at low or high dose, single or two shots; 5 received placebo; per-sample allocation not given. Sampling took place 63 days after the first vaccine or placebo injection. The material was peripheral blood, obtained in a trial of Ad26.COV2.S vaccine versus placebo. The receptors here all came from a person between 18 and 65 years old who received the Ad26.COV2.S COVID-19 vaccine or a placebo.

V and J are TRBV5-5 and TRBJ2-1; 7 positions match TRBD2. The CDR3 is 16 amino acids. Germline V gene data show CDR1 as SGHKS and CDR2 as YYEKEE (reference sequence). V was pared by 3 bases and J by 0 bases, with 6 bases of the junction left unmatched. The CDR3 is CASSSPGLPSYNEQFF. The CDR3 DNA reads as TGTGCCAGCAGCTCACCGGGACTACCCTCCTACAATGAGCAGTTCTTC.

The chain links TRBV6-2 or TRBV6-3 to TRBJ2-6, with 10 bases that match TRBD1. Trimming cost V 5 bases and J 4 bases; bases outside gene matches: 14. CDR3 length: 19 amino acids. Germline values: CDR1 MNHEY, CDR2 SVGEGT. For the CDR3, the DNA is TGTGCCAGCAGTCAACTCTCACCGGGACAGGGGAAAGGGGCCAACGTCCTGACTTTC. Residues: CASSQLSPGQGKGANVLTF.

The rearrangement links TRBV10-1 to TRBJ2-7, with TRBD1 matching 7 bases. V was pared by 7 bases and J by 7 bases, with 10 bases of the junction left unmatched. Per the germline V gene, CDR1 is WNHNN and CDR2 is SYGVQD (reference sequence). The CDR3 has 13 residues. The CDR3 bases are TGCGCCAGCAATTACAGGGGACGGAGAGAGCAGTACTTC. It specifies CASNYRGRREQYF.